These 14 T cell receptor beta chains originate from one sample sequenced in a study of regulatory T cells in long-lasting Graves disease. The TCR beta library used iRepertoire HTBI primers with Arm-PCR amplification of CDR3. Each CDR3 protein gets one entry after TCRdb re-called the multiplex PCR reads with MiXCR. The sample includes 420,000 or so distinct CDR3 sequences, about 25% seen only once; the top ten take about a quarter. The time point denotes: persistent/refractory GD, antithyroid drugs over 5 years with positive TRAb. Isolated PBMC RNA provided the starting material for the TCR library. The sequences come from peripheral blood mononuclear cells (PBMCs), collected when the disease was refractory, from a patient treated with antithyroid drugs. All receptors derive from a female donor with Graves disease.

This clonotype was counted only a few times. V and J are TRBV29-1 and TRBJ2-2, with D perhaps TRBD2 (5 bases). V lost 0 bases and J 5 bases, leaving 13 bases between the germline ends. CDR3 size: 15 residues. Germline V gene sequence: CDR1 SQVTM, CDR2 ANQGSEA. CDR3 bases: TGCAGCGTTGAAGACCGCGGGTCTTCAACCGGGGAGCTGTTTTTT. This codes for CSVEDRGSSTGELFF.

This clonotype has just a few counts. CDR3 nucleotide sequence: TGTGCCAGCAGCGTCCGACAGGGAGGGTGGCTCCACGAGCAGTACTTC. Its protein product is CASSVRQGGWLHEQYF. V gene TRBV14 combines with J gene TRBJ2-7; D may be TRBD1 or TRBD2 (7 bases each). V was clipped by 5 bases and J by 5 bases, with 22 bases between them. The CDR3 has 16 residues. CDR1 and CDR2 from the germline V gene are SGHDN and FVKESK.

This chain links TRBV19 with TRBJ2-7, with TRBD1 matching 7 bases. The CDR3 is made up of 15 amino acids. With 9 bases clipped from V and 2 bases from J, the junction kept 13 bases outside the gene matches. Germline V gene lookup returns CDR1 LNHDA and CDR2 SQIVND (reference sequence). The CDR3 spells CASSTRRTGAYEQYF. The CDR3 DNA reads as TGTGCCAGCTCAACGAGGAGGACAGGTGCCTACGAGCAGTACTTC. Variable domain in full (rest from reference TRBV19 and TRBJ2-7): DGGITQSPKYLFRKEGQNVTLSCEQNLNHDAMYWYRQDPGQGLRLIYYSQIVNDFQKGDIAEGYSVSREKKESFPLTVTSAQKNPTAFYLCASSTRRTGAYEQYFGPGTRLTVT.

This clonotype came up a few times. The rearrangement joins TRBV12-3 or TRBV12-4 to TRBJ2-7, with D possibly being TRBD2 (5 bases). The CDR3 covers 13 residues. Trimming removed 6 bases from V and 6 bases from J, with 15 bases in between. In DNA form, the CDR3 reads TGTGCCAGCAGGCCCGGGATGCTGGCCGAGCAGTACTTC. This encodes CASRPGMLAEQYF.

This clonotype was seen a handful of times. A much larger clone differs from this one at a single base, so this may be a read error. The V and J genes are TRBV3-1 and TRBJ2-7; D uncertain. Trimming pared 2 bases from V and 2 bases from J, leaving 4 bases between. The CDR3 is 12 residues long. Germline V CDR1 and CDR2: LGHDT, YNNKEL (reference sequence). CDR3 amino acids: CASSQRAYEQYF. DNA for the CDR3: TGTGCCAGCAGCCAACGGGCCTACGAGCAGTACTTC.

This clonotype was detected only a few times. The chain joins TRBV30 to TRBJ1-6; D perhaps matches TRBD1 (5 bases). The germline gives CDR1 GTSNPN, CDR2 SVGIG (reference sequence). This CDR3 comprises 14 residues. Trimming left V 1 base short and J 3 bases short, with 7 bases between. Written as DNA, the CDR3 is TGTGCCTGGAGTGCCAGGGACTATAATTCACCCCTCCACTTT. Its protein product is CAWSARDYNSPLHF.

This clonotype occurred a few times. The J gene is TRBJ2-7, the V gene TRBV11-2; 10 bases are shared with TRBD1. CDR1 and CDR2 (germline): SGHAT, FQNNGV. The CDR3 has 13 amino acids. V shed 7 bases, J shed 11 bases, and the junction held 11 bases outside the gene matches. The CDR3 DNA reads TGTGCCAGCACCCTAAGGGACAGGGGTTCAGAGTACTTC. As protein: CASTLRDRGSEYF. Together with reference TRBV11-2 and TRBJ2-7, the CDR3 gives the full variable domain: EAGVAQSPRYKIIEKRQSVAFWCNPISGHATLYWYQQILGQGPKLLIQFQNNGVVDDSQLPKDRFSAERLKGVDSTLKIQPAKLEDSAVYLCASTLRDRGSEYFGPGTRLTVT.

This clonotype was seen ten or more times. CDR3 amino acids: CASSLMGTGNQPQHF. Here the CDR3 DNA reads TGTGCCAGCAGTTTAATGGGTACGGGCAATCAGCCCCAGCATTTT. V and J are TRBV12-3 or TRBV12-4 and TRBJ1-5; D unresolved. V was trimmed by 2 bases and J by 2 bases, leaving 10 bases between them. The CDR3 is 15 residues long.

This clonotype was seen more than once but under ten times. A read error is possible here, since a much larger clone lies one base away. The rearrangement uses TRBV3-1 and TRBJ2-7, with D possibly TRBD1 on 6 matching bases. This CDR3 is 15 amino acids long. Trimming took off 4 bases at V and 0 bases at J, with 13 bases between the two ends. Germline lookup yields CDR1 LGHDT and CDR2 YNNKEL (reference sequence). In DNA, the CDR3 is TGTGCCAGCAGCCGATCAGGGGACAACTCCTACGAGCAGTACTTC. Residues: CASSRSGDNSYEQYF.

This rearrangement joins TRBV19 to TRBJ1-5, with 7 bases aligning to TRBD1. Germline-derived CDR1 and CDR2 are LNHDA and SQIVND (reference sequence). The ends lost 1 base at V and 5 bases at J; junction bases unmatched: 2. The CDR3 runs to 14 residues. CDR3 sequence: CASSIGGGHQPQHF. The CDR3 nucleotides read TGTGCCAGTAGTATAGGAGGGGGCCATCAGCCCCAGCATTTT.

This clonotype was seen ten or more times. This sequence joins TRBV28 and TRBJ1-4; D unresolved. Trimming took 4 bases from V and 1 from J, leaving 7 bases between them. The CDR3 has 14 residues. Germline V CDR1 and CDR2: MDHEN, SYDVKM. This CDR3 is CASSSPVTNEKLFF. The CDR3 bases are TGTGCCAGCAGTTCCCCAGTAACTAATGAAAAACTGTTTTTT. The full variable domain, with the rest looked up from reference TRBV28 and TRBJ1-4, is DVKVTQSSRYLVKRTGEKVFLECVQDMDHENMFWYRQDPGLGLRLIYFSYDVKMKEKGDIPEGYSVSREKKERFSLILESASTNQTSMYLCASSSPVTNEKLFFGSGTQLSVL.

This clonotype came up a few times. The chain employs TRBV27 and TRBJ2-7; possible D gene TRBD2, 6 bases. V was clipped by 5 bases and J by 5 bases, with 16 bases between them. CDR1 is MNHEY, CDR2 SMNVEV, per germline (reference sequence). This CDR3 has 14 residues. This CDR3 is CASSMGLAADEQYF. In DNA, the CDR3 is TGTGCCAGCAGTATGGGACTCGCTGCGGACGAGCAGTACTTC.

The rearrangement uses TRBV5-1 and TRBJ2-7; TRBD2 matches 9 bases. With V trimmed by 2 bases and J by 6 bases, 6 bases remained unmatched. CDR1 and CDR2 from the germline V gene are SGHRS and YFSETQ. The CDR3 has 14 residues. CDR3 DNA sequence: TGCGCCAGCAGCTTAATAGCGGGAGAGGGCGAGCAGTACTTC. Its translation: CASSLIAGEGEQYF. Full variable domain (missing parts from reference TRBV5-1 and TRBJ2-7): KAGVTQTPRYLIKTRGQQVTLSCSPISGHRSVSWYQQTPGQGLQFLFEYFSETQRNKGNFPGRFSGRQFSNSRSEMNVSTLELGDSALYLCASSLIAGEGEQYFGPGTRLTVT.

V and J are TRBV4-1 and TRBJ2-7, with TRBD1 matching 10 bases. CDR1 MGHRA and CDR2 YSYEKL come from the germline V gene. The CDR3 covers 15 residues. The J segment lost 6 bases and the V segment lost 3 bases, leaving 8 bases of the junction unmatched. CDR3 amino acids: CASSHPGTGESEQYF. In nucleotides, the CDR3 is TGCGCCAGCAGCCACCCCGGGACAGGGGAGTCCGAGCAGTACTTC.